Listed below are T cell receptor beta chains from one sample, sequenced in a study of OX40 agonist ivuxolimab in advanced cancers. The assay was immunoSEQ multiplex PCR, and TCRdb's table has in-frame clones only and misses some. The sample lists about 40,000 clones, approximately 82% occurring once. The material sequenced was CD4+ or CD8+ T cells sorted from blood, taken in a trial of the OX40 agonist ivuxolimab. All receptors come from an adult with an advanced solid tumor such as melanoma, head and neck, liver or kidney cancer. CDR3s leave out the opening cysteine and the closing phenylalanine or tryptophan. Each record gives: V gene, CDR3 protein.

V: TRBV19
CDR3: ASNRGVGQGSSYEQY

V: TRBV20-1
CDR3: SASWGTEAF

V: TRBV9
CDR3: ASSVGNTGSYNEQF

V: TRBV7-2
CDR3: ASSLKSSGISYEQY

V: TRBV19
CDR3: ASSISDGRIFATNEKLF

V: TRBV6-5
CDR3: ASSRDRVGGEQF

V: TRBV2
CDR3: ASSSGLGADTQY

V: TRBV27
CDR3: ASSLIGGFQGAGGNTIY

V: TRBV11-2
CDR3: ASSSLTGSNTEAF

V: TRBV7-2
CDR3: ASSPQGAAGNTIY

V: TRBV18
CDR3: ASSPGNTEAF

V: TRBV19
CDR3: ASSRGQGYEQY

V: TRBV9
CDR3: ASSSGLAGGWETQY